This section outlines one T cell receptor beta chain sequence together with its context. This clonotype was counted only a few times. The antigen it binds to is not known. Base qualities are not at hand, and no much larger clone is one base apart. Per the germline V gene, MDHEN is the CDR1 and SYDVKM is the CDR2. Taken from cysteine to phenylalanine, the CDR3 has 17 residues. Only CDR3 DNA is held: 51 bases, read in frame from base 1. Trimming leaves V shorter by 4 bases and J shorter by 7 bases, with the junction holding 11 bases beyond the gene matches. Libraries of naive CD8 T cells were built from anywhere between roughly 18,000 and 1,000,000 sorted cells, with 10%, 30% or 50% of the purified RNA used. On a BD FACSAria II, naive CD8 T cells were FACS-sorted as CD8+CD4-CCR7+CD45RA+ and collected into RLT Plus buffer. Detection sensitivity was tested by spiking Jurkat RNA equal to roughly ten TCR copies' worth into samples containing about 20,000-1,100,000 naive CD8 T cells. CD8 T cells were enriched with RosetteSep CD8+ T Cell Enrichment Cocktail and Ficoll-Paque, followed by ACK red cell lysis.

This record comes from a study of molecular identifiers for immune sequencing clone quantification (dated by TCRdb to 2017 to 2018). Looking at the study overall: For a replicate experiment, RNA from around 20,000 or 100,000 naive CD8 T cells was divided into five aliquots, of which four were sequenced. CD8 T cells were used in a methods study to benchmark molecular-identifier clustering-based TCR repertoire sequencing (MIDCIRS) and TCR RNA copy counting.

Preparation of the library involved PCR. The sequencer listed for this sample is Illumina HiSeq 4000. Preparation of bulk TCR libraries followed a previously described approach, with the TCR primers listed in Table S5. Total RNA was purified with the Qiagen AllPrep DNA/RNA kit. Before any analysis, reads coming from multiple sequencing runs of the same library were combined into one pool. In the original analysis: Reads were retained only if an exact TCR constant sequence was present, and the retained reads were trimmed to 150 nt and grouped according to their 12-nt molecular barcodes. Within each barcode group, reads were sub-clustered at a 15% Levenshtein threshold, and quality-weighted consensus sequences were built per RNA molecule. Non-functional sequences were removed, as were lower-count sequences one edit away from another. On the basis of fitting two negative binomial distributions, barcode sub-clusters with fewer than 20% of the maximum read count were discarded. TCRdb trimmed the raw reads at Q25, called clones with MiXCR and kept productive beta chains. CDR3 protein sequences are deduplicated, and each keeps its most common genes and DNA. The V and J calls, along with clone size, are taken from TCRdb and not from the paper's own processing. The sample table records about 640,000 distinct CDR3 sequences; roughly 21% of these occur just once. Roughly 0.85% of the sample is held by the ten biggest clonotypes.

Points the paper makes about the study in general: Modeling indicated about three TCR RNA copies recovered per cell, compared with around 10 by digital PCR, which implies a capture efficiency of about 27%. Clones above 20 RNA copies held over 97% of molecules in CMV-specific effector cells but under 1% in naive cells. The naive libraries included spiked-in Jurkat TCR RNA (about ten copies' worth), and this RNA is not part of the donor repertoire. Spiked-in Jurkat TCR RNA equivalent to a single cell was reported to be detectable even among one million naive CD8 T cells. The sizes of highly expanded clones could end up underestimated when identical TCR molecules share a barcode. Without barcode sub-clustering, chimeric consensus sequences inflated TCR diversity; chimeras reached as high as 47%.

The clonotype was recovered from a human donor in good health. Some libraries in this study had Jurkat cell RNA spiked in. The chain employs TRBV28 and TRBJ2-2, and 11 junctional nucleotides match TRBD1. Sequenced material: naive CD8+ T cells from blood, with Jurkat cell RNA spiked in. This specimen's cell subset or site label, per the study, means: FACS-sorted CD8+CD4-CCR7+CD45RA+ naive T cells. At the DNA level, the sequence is TGTGCCAGCAGTTCGGAACGACTGGACAGGGGGCACGGGGAGCTGTTTTTT. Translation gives CASSSERLDRGHGELFF. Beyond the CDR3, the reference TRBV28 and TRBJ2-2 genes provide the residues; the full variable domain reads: DVKVTQSSRYLVKRTGEKVFLECVQDMDHENMFWYRQDPGLGLRLIYFSYDVKMKEKGDIPEGYSVSREKKERFSLILESASTNQTSMYLCASSSERLDRGHGELFFGEGSRLTVL.